The source of this T cell receptor (beta chain) is a study of brain T cells in children with intractable seizures. General study results and limits: Absence of clones before surgery may stem from lower sequencing depth. Only CDR3 sequence similarity suggested viral specificity, without known HCMV serostatus.

With respect to this clone: Its matching antigen is unknown.

TCRdb's table, derived via immunoSEQ multiplex PCR, lists solely in-frame clones and lacks some. The sample carries around 41,000 clones, about 93% recorded once. Only cases whose brain tissue showed the highest T cell transcript signatures were sequenced. Patients received at least one anti-epileptic drug before surgery. The sequences come from peripheral blood, collected at surgery. This clonotype was obtained from a girl aged 2 to 10 with tuberous sclerosis and intractable seizures.

The DNA for the CDR3 is TGTGCCAGCACCAGGGAGGGGGGGAGCACTGAAGCTTTCTTT. It is translated as CASTREGGSTEAFF. The chain joins TRBV6-5 to TRBJ1-1; D may be TRBD1 (6 bases). Germline V gives CDR1 MNHEY, CDR2 SVGAGI. V was trimmed by 7 bases and J by 4 bases, leaving 16 bases between them. CDR3 size: 14 residues.